The subject of this entry is one T cell receptor beta chain. Its antigen remains unidentified. Base quality data are lacking; no much larger clone is found one base away. This specimen belongs to a study of CD8+CD57+ T cells in acquired aplastic anemia (dated by TCRdb to 2016 to 2019). Study-level background: Extracted DNA from sorted CD4+ and CD8+ cells averaged 3.2 ug, ranging from roughly 0.17 to 27.4 ug. For healthy donor samples, the average read count was around 9.8 million for CD4+ cells and 11 million to 13 million for CD8+ cells. Broader findings and caveats from the paper: Patients and healthy controls showed no significant difference in CD8+ Simpson's diversity (P=0.060). Roughly 30 CD8+ CDR3 sequences were shared between patients and controls but appeared highly expressed in patients and within their immunodominant clones.

V lost 8 bases and J lost 8 bases; the stretch between them is 15 bases long. The germline V gene (reference sequence) gives CDR1 as LNHDA and CDR2 as SQIVND. Including cysteine and phenylalanine, the CDR3 has 12 amino acids. Kept here is only the CDR3 DNA, which spans 36 bases and is read in frame from base 1. Genomic DNA was used as template for profiling of TCR beta VDJ combinations and CDR3 sequences. An Illumina HiSeq 2000 was used for TCR repertoire sequencing. On the study's bioinformatics: Repertoire assessment relied on Simpson's diversity index, CDR3 size and DJ length profiles, and TRBV/TRBJ rearrangement plots. The most abundant DNA sequence in the deep sequencing data was taken as the immunodominant clone. CDR3 amino acid sequences were screened for sharing across subjects and compared with published repertoires and the VDJdb database. Clones were called with MiXCR by TCRdb after fastp trimmed the public reads at Q25, and only in-frame beta chains were retained. When rows share a CDR3 protein, they turn into one entry using the most common DNA and genes. What appears here as the V and J calls and clone size reflects TCRdb's work, not the paper's. Within this sample are fewer than 100,000 distinct CDR3 sequences, with under 50% of them counted one time only. Of the sample, approximately 70% falls within the top ten clones.

In this study, sorted CD4+ and CD8+ T cells from the blood of healthy subjects and of severe aplastic anemia patients had their TCR repertoires deep-sequenced. Ficoll-Paque density gradient centrifugation was used to isolate peripheral blood mononuclear cells. CD4+ and CD8+ T cells were sorted by FACS or magnetic beads before DNA extraction. The TCR comes from a human donor in good health, serving as a control. The sample consisted of sorted CD4+, CD8+, or CD8+CD57+ T cells (not recorded which) from PBMCs. The receptor chain draws on TRBV19 and TRBJ1-2; confidence is insufficient to name the D gene. The CDR3 amino acid sequence is: CASRQIGRGYTF. The bases are TGTGCCAGTCGTCAAATCGGTCGCGGCTACACCTTC.